This T cell receptor beta chain was recorded in a study of breast tumors, draining lymph nodes, adjacent tissues (dated by TCRdb to about 2016). Notes on the research overall: TCR beta repertoires were compared across tumor, adjacent nontumor tissue and axillary lymph nodes obtained from breast cancer patients. In human breast cancer, the study set out to assess how tumor, surrounding tissue and draining lymph node repertoires relate to one another and whether T cells might be exchanged between them. General study outcomes and caveats: Tumor T-cell repertoires showed less diversity than lymph node repertoires and more diversity than nontumor tissue repertoires, and tumor T-cell repertoires showed preferential V and J gene usage. A scenario in which most tumor T cells derive from the lymph node and then expand within tumor tissue was judged to be consistent with the data. The study presented the conclusion that tumor T cells originate in lymph nodes as consistent with a hypothesis, not as something directly demonstrated. Tumor and nontumor tissue repertoires were found to be significantly more similar in luminal-like than in basal-like breast cancer.

Lymph node samples were obtained from the axillary draining lymph nodes of breast cancer patients. V is reduced by 4 bases and J by 1 base, leaving a spacing of 7 bases between them. From the cysteine up to the phenylalanine, the CDR3 has a length of 13 residues. Only the CDR3 portion is preserved as DNA: 39 bases, with reading frame beginning at the first base. This clonotype appeared many times. Its binding antigen is unknown. Per-base quality was not reported, and no clone a single base away is much larger than it. The reads were generated on an Illumina HiSeq 2000. Multiplex PCR amplification was used to build the TCR beta chain libraries. The amplified TCR beta chain products were analyzed by high-throughput sequencing. TCRdb reworked the public reads: Q25 trimming with fastp, MiXCR clone assembly, productive beta chains retained. Records with the same CDR3 protein are collapsed into one entry carrying the most frequent genes and DNA. A total of over 70,000 distinct CDR3 sequences appear in this sample, roughly 30% of them only once. The ten largest clones represent 8.1% of the sample.

The source is a female donor with breast cancer. Some clones in this sample may be carry-over from other donors' samples. The sequencing sample was made of axillary lymph node tissue. The sequence is built from TRBV12-3 or TRBV12-4 and TRBJ2-5; a confident D gene designation cannot be given. The base sequence is TGTGCCAGCAGTTCTTTTCTCCAAGAGACCCAGTACTTC. This translates into CASSSFLQETQYF.